This T cell receptor beta chain emerged from a study of neurological immune-mediated disorders. In TCRdb, the 5' RACE reads were re-called with MiXCR into one record per CDR3 protein. The sample includes around 76,000 distinct CDR3 sequences, roughly 10% of them seen just once. The sample's time point: longitudinal time-point 1 (baseline). The CDR3 sequence is 14 residues long. CDR1 and CDR2 (germline): SGHRS, YFSETQ. V shed 4 bases and J 3 bases; nucleotides not matched to a gene: 2. This clonotype was recorded many times. The V call is TRBV5-1, the J call TRBJ2-2; TRBD2 aligns across 8 bases. The source material was PBMCs. This receptor was identified in a man younger than 40 in good health. DNA of the CDR3: TGCGCCAGCAGCACTAGCGGTGACACCGGGGAGCTGTTTTTT. This encodes CASSTSGDTGELFF.